The present T cell receptor (beta chain) was sequenced within a study of blood T cell repertoires in COVID-19. Germline V lookup: CDR1 SEHNR, CDR2 FQNEAQ (reference sequence). The CDR3 is 12 residues long. V was trimmed by 9 bases and J by 2 bases, leaving 10 bases between them. This table comes from immunoSEQ multiplex PCR, and its TCRdb copy is limited to in-frame clones, with some not included. In the table there are some 250,000 clones, about 68% of which are singletons. V usage is TRBV7-9 and J usage is TRBJ2-5; D is unclear. The clonotype comes from a woman of 80 years or more with acute or convalescent COVID-19. Sequenced input: peripheral blood. CDR3 DNA sequence: TGTGCCAGTGGCCGCACGCAAGAGACCCAGTACTTC. It codes for CASGRTQETQYF.